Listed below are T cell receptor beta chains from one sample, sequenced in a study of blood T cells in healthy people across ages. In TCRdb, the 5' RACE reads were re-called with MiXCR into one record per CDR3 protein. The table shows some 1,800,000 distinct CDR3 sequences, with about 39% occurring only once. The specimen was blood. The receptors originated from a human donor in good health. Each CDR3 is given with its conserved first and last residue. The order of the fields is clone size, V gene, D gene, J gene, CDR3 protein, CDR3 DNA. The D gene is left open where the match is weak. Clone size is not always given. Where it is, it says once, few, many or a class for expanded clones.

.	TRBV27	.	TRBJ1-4	CASSLSRGTTNEKLFF	TGTGCCAGCAGTTTATCGAGGGGTACCACTAATGAAAAACTGTTTTTT
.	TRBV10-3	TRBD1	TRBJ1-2	CAISTTGEKVGYTF	TGTGCCATCAGTACGACAGGGGAAAAAGTCGGCTACACCTTC
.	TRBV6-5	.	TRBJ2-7	CASSYSWSEGSYEQYF	TGTGCCAGCAGTTACTCCTGGTCAGAGGGGTCCTACGAGCAGTACTTC
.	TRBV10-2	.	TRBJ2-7	CASSELIKESSYEQYF	TGCGCCAGCAGTGAGTTGATAAAGGAAAGCTCCTACGAGCAGTACTTC
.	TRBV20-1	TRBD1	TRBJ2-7	CSGMNPGGAGEQYF	TGCAGTGGTATGAACCCAGGGGGCGCGGGCGAGCAGTACTTC
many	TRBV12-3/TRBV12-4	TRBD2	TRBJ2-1	CASTRTSSYNEQFF	TGTGCCAGCACCCGGACTAGCTCCTACAATGAGCAGTTCTTC
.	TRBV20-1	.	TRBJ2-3	CSAWDNKARSTDTQYF	TGCAGTGCTTGGGATAACAAAGCGAGAAGCACAGATACGCAGTATTTT
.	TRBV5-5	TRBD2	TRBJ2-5	CASTRRGVGGTQYF	TGTGCCAGCACCCGCCGGGGGGTGGGGGGGACCCAGTACTTC
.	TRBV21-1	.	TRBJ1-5	CASSPRNRVGQPQHF	TGTGCCAGCAGCCCCCGAAACAGGGTGGGTCAGCCCCAGCATTTT
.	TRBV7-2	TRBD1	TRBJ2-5	CASSLAPGTAQETQYF	TGTGCCAGCAGCTTAGCGCCTGGGACAGCTCAAGAGACCCAGTACTTC
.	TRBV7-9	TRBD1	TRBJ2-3	CASRPGTGGSDTQYF	TGTGCCAGCAGGCCCGGGACAGGGGGCTCAGATACGCAGTATTTT
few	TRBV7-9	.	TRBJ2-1	CASSPGGAGSYNEQFF	TGTGCCAGCAGCCCCGGGGGAGCAGGATCCTACAATGAGCAGTTCTTC
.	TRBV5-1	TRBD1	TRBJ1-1	CASNNPGTGGTEAFF	TGCGCCAGCAACAACCCCGGGACAGGAGGCACTGAAGCTTTCTTT
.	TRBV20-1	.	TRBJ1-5	CSARGSSNQPQHF	TGCAGTGCTAGGGGCAGTAGCAATCAGCCCCAGCATTTT
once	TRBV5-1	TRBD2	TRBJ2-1	CASSPPSGGTHNEQFF	TGCGCCAGCAGCCCCCCTAGCGGGGGGACCCACAATGAGCAGTTCTTC
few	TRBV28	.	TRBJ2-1	CASSSRRVGYNEQFF	TGTGCCAGCAGTTCCCGGAGGGTAGGGTACAATGAGCAGTTCTTC
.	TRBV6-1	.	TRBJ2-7	CASKKTAESYEQYF	TGTGCCAGCAAAAAGACGGCAGAGTCCTACGAGCAGTACTTC
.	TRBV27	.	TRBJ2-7	CASSLLGSGPYEQYF	TGTGCCAGCAGTCTCTTAGGCAGCGGACCCTACGAGCAGTACTTC
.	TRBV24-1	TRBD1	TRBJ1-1	CASLTGGAVTEAFF	TGTGCCTCCCTGACAGGGGGCGCGGTCACTGAAGCTTTCTTT
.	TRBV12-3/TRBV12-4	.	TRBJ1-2	CASSFRQNYYGYTF	TGTGCCAGCAGTTTCAGACAGAATTACTATGGCTACACCTTC
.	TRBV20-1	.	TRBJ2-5	CSASPPGAPETQYF	TGCAGTGCTAGCCCCCCAGGGGCTCCAGAGACCCAGTACTTC
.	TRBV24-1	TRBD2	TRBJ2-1	CATSERLAAYNEQFF	TGTGCCACCAGTGAAAGGCTAGCGGCCTACAATGAGCAGTTCTTC
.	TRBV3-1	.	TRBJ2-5	CASTAAINLGGKETQYF	TGTGCCAGCACCGCAGCCATCAATCTCGGCGGCAAAGAGACCCAGTACTTC
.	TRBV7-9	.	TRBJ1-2	CASSFNGAHYGYTF	TGTGCCAGCAGCTTTAACGGGGCCCACTATGGCTACACCTTC
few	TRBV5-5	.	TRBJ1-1	CASSLVAGSSEAFF	TGTGCCAGCAGCTTGGTGGCAGGGTCTTCTGAAGCTTTCTTT
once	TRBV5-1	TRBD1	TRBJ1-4	CASSFGDSNEKLFF	TGCGCCAGCAGCTTTGGGGACAGTAATGAAAAACTGTTTTTT
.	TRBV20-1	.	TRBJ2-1	CSARFLSAEANNEQFF	TGCAGTGCGAGATTCCTATCGGCCGAAGCGAACAATGAGCAGTTCTTC
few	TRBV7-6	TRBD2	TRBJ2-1	CASSLAPSGGPYNEQFF	TGTGCCAGCAGCTTAGCCCCTAGCGGGGGACCCTACAATGAGCAGTTCTTC
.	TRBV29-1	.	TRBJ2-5	CSVEDVDVAQETQYF	TGCAGCGTTGAAGATGTCGACGTTGCCCAAGAGACCCAGTACTTC
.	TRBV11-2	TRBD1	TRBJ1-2	CASSFAGTANYDYTF	TGTGCCAGCAGCTTCGCCGGGACAGCTAACTATGACTACACCTTC
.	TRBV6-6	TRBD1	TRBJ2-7	CAGRRGQGNHEQYF	TGTGCCGGCAGGAGGGGACAGGGGAACCACGAGCAGTACTTC
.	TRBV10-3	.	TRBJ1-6	CAISEGVGGSPLHF	TGTGCCATCAGTGAGGGGGTCGGGGGTTCACCCCTCCACTTT
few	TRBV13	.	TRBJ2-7	CASSRRVGSYEQYF	TGTGCCAGCAGCCGACGGGTGGGGAGTTACGAGCAGTACTTC
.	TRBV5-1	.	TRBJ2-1	CASSLGGSGPNEQFF	TGCGCCAGCAGCTTGGGGGGCTCCGGGCCGAATGAGCAGTTCTTC
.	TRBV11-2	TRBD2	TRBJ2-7	CASSHTGHGLAGGPLSYEQYF	TGTGCCAGCAGCCACACGGGTCACGGACTAGCGGGGGGGCCTCTATCCTACGAGCAGTACTTC
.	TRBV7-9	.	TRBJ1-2	CASSLRSWGVGGYTF	TGTGCCAGCAGCTTACGTTCCTGGGGCGTGGGAGGCTACACCTTC
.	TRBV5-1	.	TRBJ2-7	CASSNGDATYEQYF	TGCGCCAGCAGCAATGGGGACGCGACCTACGAGCAGTACTTC
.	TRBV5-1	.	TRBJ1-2	CASKSPRTNYGYTF	TGCGCCAGCAAAAGCCCCAGAACTAACTATGGCTACACCTTC
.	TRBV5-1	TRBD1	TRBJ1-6	CASSLATGDRVDSPLHF	TGCGCCAGCAGCTTGGCTACGGGGGACAGGGTGGATTCACCCCTCCACTTT
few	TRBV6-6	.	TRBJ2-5	CASSPFGGGPQETQYF	TGTGCCAGCAGTCCCTTTGGTGGAGGACCCCAAGAGACCCAGTACTTC
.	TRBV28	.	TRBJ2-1	CASSLIGFYNEQFF	TGTGCCAGCAGTTTAATAGGATTCTACAATGAGCAGTTCTTC
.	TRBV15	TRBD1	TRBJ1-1	CATSSDRAYTEAFF	TGTGCCACCAGCAGTGACAGGGCTTACACTGAAGCTTTCTTT
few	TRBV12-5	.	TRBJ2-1	CASGPSTGWAYNEQFF	TGTGCTAGTGGTCCGTCAACGGGGTGGGCCTACAATGAGCAGTTCTTC
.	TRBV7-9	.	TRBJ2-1	CASRSTGRSDEQFF	TGTGCCAGCCGATCGACTGGAAGGAGCGATGAGCAGTTCTTC
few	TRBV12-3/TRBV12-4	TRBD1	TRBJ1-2	CASSLSRDSHNYGYTF	TGTGCCAGCAGTTTATCCCGGGACAGCCATAACTATGGCTACACCTTC
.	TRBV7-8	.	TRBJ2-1	CASSLGSGNEQVF	TGTGCCAGCAGCTTAGGCTCGGGGAATGAGCAGGTCTTC